This T cell receptor (beta chain) emerged from a study of T cell repertoires in cytomegalovirus infection. Whole-study context: A matching HLA type, together with CMV infection, was signaled by public TCR beta signatures.

V lost 3 bases to trimming and J lost 8 bases; unmatched junction nucleotides: 3. There are 12 residues in the CDR3. Germline V gene lookup returns CDR1 SNHLY and CDR2 FYNNEI. TCRdb fed the reads into MiXCR, producing one record per CDR3 protein. The data contain approximately 70,000 distinct CDR3 sequences, approximately 22% of them singletons. Overall study results and limits: In two of eight donors, the top clonotype was HLA-C-restricted CMV-specific.

This clonotype appeared a few times. What it binds is unknown. Sequenced input: PBMCs, sequenced either directly or after in vitro stimulation (not recorded which). The V gene is TRBV2, the J gene TRBJ1-2; TRBD1 matches at 7 bases. This TCR was recovered from a human donor in good health (CMV status not recorded). Some clones in this sample may be carry-over from other donors' samples. DNA of the CDR3: TGTGCCAGCAGTGATACAGGGGTCGGCTACACCTTC. Translation: CASSDTGVGYTF.